This paragraph covers one TCR beta chain sequence. As yet, its antigen is unknown. These data originate in a study of OX40 agonist ivuxolimab in advanced cancers. The sampling schedule covered blood at baseline, cycle 4 day 1, and cycle 7 day 1. The study's findings and limits: At doses 0.1 to 3.0 mg/kg, CD4+ and CD8+ clones expanded.

This CDR3 comprises 15 residues. CDR1 is LNHNV and CDR2 is YYDKDF in the germline V gene (reference sequence). After removal of 5 bases from V and 5 bases from J, the junction contained 8 bases not matched to a gene. Libraries were prepared by immunoSEQ multiplex PCR; TCRdb keeps only in-frame clonotypes and omits some of them. The repertoire holds 50,000 to 65,000 clones, with around 85% as singletons. Here the sequenced sample was CD4+ or CD8+ T cells sorted from blood, taken in a trial of the OX40 agonist ivuxolimab. This chain uses TRBV15 with TRBJ1-4; 7 positions agree with TRBD1. This receptor was taken from an adult with an advanced solid tumor such as melanoma, head and neck, liver or kidney cancer. The CDR3 DNA sequence: TGTGCCACCAGCTCAGAAGGGGGCCTGAATGAAAAACTGTTTTTT. Its protein product is CATSSEGGLNEKLFF.